This T cell receptor beta chain was captured in a study of blood T cell repertoires in COVID-19. Germline V gene data show CDR1 as LNHDA and CDR2 as SQIVND (reference sequence). The CDR3 runs 15 residues. Losses at the gene ends were 4 bases for V and 4 bases for J; bases not matched to a gene: 6. The data were produced by immunoSEQ multiplex PCR, yet TCRdb's version contains in-frame clones alone and is incomplete. The sample records about 190,000 clones, roughly 80% being singletons. Across fewer than 25 US areas, participants ranged in age from about 18 to 100 years. This clone was seen once. The source of this sequence is a young woman who had recovered from COVID-19. Sequences were obtained from PBMCs or T cells enriched from blood (not recorded which). This chain joins TRBV19 and TRBJ1-2, with 10 bases lining up with TRBD1. The CDR3 coding sequence is TGTGCCAGTAGTACCCGACAGGGGGCTAGCTATGGCTACACCTTC. Encoded protein: CASSTRQGASYGYTF. Variable domain in full (rest from reference TRBV19 and TRBJ1-2): DGGITQSPKYLFRKEGQNVTLSCEQNLNHDAMYWYRQDPGQGLRLIYYSQIVNDFQKGDIAEGYSVSREKKESFPLTVTSAQKNPTAFYLCASSTRQGASYGYTFGSGTRLTVV.